This T cell receptor (beta chain) was sequenced in a study of T-cell reconstitution after alpha-beta-depleted transplantation in children. The CDR3 is 14 amino acids. The germline CDR1 and CDR2 sequences are SGHAT and FQNNGV. Trimming removed 1 base from V and 1 base from J, with 8 bases in between. The sample holds many counts of this clonotype. The library targeted TCRbeta and was prepared with unique molecular identifiers. TCRdb redid the calling of the PCR reads with MiXCR, one entry per CDR3 protein. Of approximately 170,000 distinct CDR3 sequences listed, 11% are singletons. This TCR was recovered from a boy aged 2 to 10 with acute myeloid leukemia, due to receive a stem cell transplant. The chain combines TRBV11-2 with TRBJ2-7; no clear D gene. The specimen was PBMCs, collected before TCRalphabeta/CD19-depleted stem cell transplant. The CDR3 reads CASSLVWGSYEQYV. The CDR3, as DNA: TGTGCCAGCAGCTTAGTATGGGGATCCTACGAGCAGTACGTC.